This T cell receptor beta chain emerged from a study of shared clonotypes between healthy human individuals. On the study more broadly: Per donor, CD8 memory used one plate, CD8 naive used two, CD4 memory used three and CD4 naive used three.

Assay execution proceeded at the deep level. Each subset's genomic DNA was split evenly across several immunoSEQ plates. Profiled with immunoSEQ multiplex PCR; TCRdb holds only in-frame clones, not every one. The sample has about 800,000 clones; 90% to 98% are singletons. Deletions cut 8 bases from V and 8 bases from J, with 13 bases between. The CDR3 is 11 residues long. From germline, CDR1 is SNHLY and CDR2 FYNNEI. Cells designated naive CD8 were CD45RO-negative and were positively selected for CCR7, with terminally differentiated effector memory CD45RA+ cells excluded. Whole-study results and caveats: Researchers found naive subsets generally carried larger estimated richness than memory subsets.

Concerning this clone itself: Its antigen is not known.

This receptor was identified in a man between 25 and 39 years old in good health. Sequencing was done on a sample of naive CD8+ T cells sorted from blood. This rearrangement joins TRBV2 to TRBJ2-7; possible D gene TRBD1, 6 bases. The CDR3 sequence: CASLTGGKQYF. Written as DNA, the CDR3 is TGTGCCAGCCTGACAGGAGGCAAGCAGTACTTC. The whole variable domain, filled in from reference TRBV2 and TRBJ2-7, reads EPEVTQTPSHQVTQMGQEVILRCVPISNHLYFYWYRQILGQKVEFLVSFYNNEISEKSEIFDDQFSVERPDGSNFTLKIRSTKLEDSAMYFCASLTGGKQYFGPGTRLTVT.